Sequencing of this TCR beta chain was carried out in a study of cytomegalovirus exposure and HLA in healthy donors. Germline CDR1 is MDHEN and CDR2 is SYDVKM. V was clipped by 10 bases and J by 1 base; unmatched bases: 2. The CDR3 has 12 amino acids. Use of 60 Vbeta and 13 Jbeta primers characterized the PCR. Profiled with immunoSEQ multiplex PCR; TCRdb holds only in-frame clones, not every one. The sample lists approximately 200,000 clones, roughly 79% occurring once. This sequence originates from a man aged 30 to 45 in good health and CMV-seronegative. The specimen was PBMCs. The chain carries TRBV28 and TRBJ2-5, with 8 bases aligning to TRBD1. CDR3 in amino acids: CAIDRGQETQYF. The DNA for the CDR3 is TGTGCCATCGACAGGGGCCAAGAGACCCAGTACTTC.